The 3 T cell receptor beta chains below were found in one sample sequenced in a study of T cell responses to AZD1222 COVID-19 vaccine (dated by TCRdb to 2020 to 2023). Library construction relied on the immunoSEQ multiplex PCR assay. TCRdb re-hosts the immuneACCESS table, in-frame sequences only. Its copies lack some clones; in the studies checked, an unresolved V gene accounts for under half of them, and the cause for the rest is not known. This sample gives approximately 150,000 clones in total; 85% to 90% of them show up just once. The ten largest clones take up 1.5% to 2% of the sample. The time point label, read with the paper, signifies: baseline before first vaccination. The source material was peripheral blood, sampled on day 0 of AZD1222 vaccination. These receptors all come from an adult in good health.

The V call is TRBV20-1, the J call TRBJ2-5; a weak D match, TRBD2 (5 bases). Trimming left V 7 bases short and J 2 bases short, with 8 bases between. CDR1 DFQATT and CDR2 SNEGSKA come from the germline V gene (reference sequence). This CDR3 comprises 11 residues. CDR3: CSGAVQETQYF. The CDR3 DNA follows: TGCAGTGGAGCGGTTCAAGAGACCCAGTACTTC.

The rearrangement joins TRBV3-1 (or the pseudogene TRBV3-2) to TRBJ2-7; 7 bases agree with TRBD2. The CDR3 sequence is 14 residues long. The V and J ends lost 1 base and 9 bases, in that order; junction bases with no gene match: 9. Germline values: CDR1 LGHDT, CDR2 YNNKEL (reference sequence). CDR3 sequence (DNA): TGTGCCAGCAGCCAAGCCAGAGGGGAGGGACGGCAGTACGTC. Protein: CASSQARGEGRQYV.

The genes are TRBV2 and TRBJ1-3; D not certain. In germline, CDR1 is SNHLY, CDR2 FYNNEI. Trimming took 2 bases from V and 2 from J, leaving 7 bases between them. The length of the CDR3 is 14 residues. CDR3 in DNA: TGTGCCAGCAGTGAAATTAGGGCTGGAAACACCATATATTTT. It codes for CASSEIRAGNTIYF.